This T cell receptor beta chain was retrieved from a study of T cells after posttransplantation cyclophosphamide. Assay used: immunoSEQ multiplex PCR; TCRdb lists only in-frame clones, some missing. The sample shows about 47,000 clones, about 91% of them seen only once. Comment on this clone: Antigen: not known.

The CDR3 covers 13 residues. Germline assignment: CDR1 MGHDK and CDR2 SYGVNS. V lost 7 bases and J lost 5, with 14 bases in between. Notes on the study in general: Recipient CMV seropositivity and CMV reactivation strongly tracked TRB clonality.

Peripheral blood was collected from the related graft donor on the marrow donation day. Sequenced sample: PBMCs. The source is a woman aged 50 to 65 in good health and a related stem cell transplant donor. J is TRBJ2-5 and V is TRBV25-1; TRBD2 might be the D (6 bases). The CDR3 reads CASTPSGDETQYF. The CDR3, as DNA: TGTGCCAGCACACCCTCGGGGGATGAGACCCAGTACTTC. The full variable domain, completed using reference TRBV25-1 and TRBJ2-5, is EADIYQTPRYLVIGTGKKITLECSQTMGHDKMYWYQQDPGMELHLIHYSYGVNSTEKGDLSSESTVSRIRTEHFPLTLESARPSHTSQYLCASTPSGDETQYFGPGTRLLVL.